The present entry profiles one T cell receptor beta chain with its context. Antigen unknown. Primers included in the PCR were 60 Vbeta and 13 Jbeta primers. Libraries were prepared by immunoSEQ multiplex PCR; TCRdb keeps only in-frame clonotypes and omits some of them. The table lists 150,000 to 200,000 clones, 77% of them singletons, with about 2.6% in the top ten. The CDR3 covers 13 residues. From germline, CDR1 is GTSNPN and CDR2 SVGIG (reference sequence). V dropped 1 base and J dropped 0 bases, with 6 bases sitting between them. These data belong to a study of cytomegalovirus exposure and HLA in healthy donors. Study at large: About 85 million unique TCRs from HLA-typed donors were held in an early release of data.

Study findings and constraints: Reports indicated that the classifier achieved high specificity and sensitivity in diagnosing cytomegalovirus status. A previous analysis found most TCR beta V segments productive roughly 87% or roughly 30% of the time. It was reported that TCR beta sequences correctly inferred the HLA-A and HLA-B alleles for most subjects.

This chain links TRBV30 with TRBJ1-2; perhaps TRBD1 as D (6 bases). This TCR came from a woman in her 40s in good health and CMV-seropositive. Sample: PBMCs. CDR3 DNA sequence: TGTGCCTGGAGTGACAGGGCTAACTATGGCTACACCTTC. This translates into CAWSDRANYGYTF.